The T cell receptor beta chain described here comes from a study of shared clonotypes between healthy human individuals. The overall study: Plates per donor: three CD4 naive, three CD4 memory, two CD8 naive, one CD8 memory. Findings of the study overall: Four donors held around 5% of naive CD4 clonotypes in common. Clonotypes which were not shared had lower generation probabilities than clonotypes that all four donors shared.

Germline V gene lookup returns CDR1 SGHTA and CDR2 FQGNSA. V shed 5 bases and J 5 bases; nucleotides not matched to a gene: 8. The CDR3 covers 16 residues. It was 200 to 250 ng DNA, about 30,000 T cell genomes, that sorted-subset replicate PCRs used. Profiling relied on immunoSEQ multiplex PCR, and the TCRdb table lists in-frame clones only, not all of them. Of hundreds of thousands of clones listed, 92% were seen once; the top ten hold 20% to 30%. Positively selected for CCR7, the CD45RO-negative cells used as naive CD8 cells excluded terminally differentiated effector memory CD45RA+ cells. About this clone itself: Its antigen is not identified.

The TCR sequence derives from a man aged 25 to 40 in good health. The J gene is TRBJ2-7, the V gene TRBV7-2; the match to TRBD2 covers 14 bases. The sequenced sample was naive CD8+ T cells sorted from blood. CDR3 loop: CASSETSGRVGHEQYF. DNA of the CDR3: TGTGCCAGCAGCGAGACTAGCGGGAGGGTTGGTCACGAGCAGTACTTC.